This T cell receptor (beta chain) derives from a study of blood T cell repertoires in COVID-19. Study in general: Samples of COVID-19 (acute and convalescent) were obtained from the United States, Italy and Spain. T cells, B-cell-depleted T cells, or PBMCs supplied cDNA or gDNA.

CDR3 size: 14 residues. V lost 5 bases and J 2 bases, leaving 13 bases between the germline ends. The V gene's germline CDR1 is SGHKS and CDR2 YYEKEE (reference sequence). Source study methods: Amplifying reference gene primers gave estimates of nucleated cell counts. Assay used: immunoSEQ multiplex PCR; TCRdb lists only in-frame clones, some missing. The V and J calls and clone size are taken from that table; D and trimming were inferred from the DNA. The table records around 260,000 clones, around nine tenths of them present only once. Input material: peripheral blood. The J gene is TRBJ2-5, the V gene TRBV5-5; D call uncertain. This receptor was taken from a woman between 40 and 55 years old who had recovered from COVID-19. The CDR3 is CASRPAHFQETQYF. CDR3 sequence (DNA): TGTGCCAGCAGGCCTGCCCACTTTCAAGAGACCCAGTACTTC.